These 22 T cell receptor beta chains were all obtained from the same sample, sequenced in a study of T cells in tumors after PD-1 blockade. Some clones are missing from TCRdb's copy, which holds only in-frame ones; the method was immunoSEQ multiplex PCR. The sample carries 10,000 to 15,000 clones, 55% to 80% recorded once. Sequencing used tumor tissue, obtained before anti-PD-1 treatment. These receptors were taken from a human donor with cutaneous squamous cell carcinoma.

The rearrangement uses TRBV6-5 and TRBJ2-7; D unresolved. Per germline, CDR1 MNHEY and CDR2 SVGAGI. V lost 6 bases, J lost 2 bases, and 17 bases lay in between. The CDR3 spans 15 residues. The CDR3 bases are TGTGCCAGCAGCTCTCGCTGGACGGTGACCTACGAGCAGTACTTC. Translation gives CASSSRWTVTYEQYF.

This clone was seen more than once but under ten times. The chain employs TRBV7-2 and TRBJ2-7; D not resolved. V lost 6 bases to trimming and J lost 0 bases, with 9 bases between them. This CDR3 spans 13 amino acids. Per germline, CDR1 SGHTA and CDR2 FQGNSA. CDR3 amino acids: CASRGPSSYEQYF. The CDR3 bases are TGTGCCAGCAGGGGCCCGAGCTCCTACGAGCAGTACTTC.

This chain uses TRBV5-1 with TRBJ1-3; weak D call: TRBD1 (6 bases). Looked up from germline, CDR1 is SGHRS and CDR2 is YFSETQ. CDR3 size: 17 residues. Trimming took 0 bases from V and 4 from J, leaving 17 bases between them. The CDR3 is CASSLDGGRRGGNTIYF. CDR3 nucleotides: TGCGCCAGCAGCTTGGACGGGGGGCGACGCGGCGGAAACACCATATATTTT.

This clone was seen only a few times. The chain uses TRBV30 and TRBJ1-1, with unresolved D. This CDR3 is built from 12 residues. V dropped 8 bases and J dropped 1 base, with 11 bases sitting between them. From germline, CDR1 is GTSNPN and CDR2 SVGIG (reference sequence). The CDR3 protein is CARRVGNTEAFF. CDR3 nucleotide sequence: TGTGCCCGAAGGGTGGGGAACACTGAAGCTTTCTTT.

V and J are TRBV18 and TRBJ1-2; tentatively, D is TRBD1 (6 bases). Between the trimmed V and J ends, which lost 4 bases and 3 bases, there was a span of 12 bases. CDR3 size: 14 residues. Per the germline V gene, CDR1 is KGHSH and CDR2 is LQKENI. The CDR3 nucleotides are TGTGCCAGCTCACAAACGGACAGCTACTATGGCTACACCTTC. It translates to CASSQTDSYYGYTF. Together with reference TRBV18 and TRBJ1-2, the CDR3 gives the full variable domain: NAGVMQNPRHLVRRRGQEARLRCSPMKGHSHVYWYRQLPEEGLKFMVYLQKENIIDESGMPKERFSAEFPKEGPSILRIQQVVRGDSAAYFCASSQTDSYYGYTFGSGTRLTVV.

The chain recombines TRBV28 with TRBJ2-4; the match to TRBD1 covers 9 bases. Trimming at V came to 5 bases and at J to 3 bases, leaving 8 bases not matched to a gene. Germline V gene data show CDR1 as MDHEN and CDR2 as SYDVKM. The CDR3 totals 16 residues. The CDR3 DNA sequence: TGTGCCAGCAGTCCGTGGACAGGGGACGACAAAAACATTCAGTACTTC. Translated: CASSPWTGDDKNIQYF.

CDR3 sequence reads: CASSLDLTHRDSQETQYF. The CDR3 bases are TGTGCCAGCAGCTTAGATTTAACCCACCGGGACAGCCAAGAGACCCAGTACTTC. V gene TRBV7-9 combines with J gene TRBJ2-5; 7 bases agree with TRBD1. Per germline, CDR1 SEHNR and CDR2 FQNEAQ (reference sequence). Trimming removed 1 base from V and 1 base from J; junction bases left unmatched: 12. The CDR3 totals 18 residues.

V gene TRBV5-4 combines with J gene TRBJ1-2; TRBD1 might be the D (5 bases). The CDR3 is made up of 15 amino acids. V was pared by 4 bases and J by 0 bases, with 13 bases between. The V gene's germline CDR1 is SGHNT and CDR2 YYREEE (reference sequence). The CDR3: CASSTPAGANYGYTF. CDR3 DNA: TGTGCCAGCAGCACCCCCGCGGGGGCTAACTATGGCTACACCTTC.

The chain couples TRBV9 to TRBJ2-1; possibly TRBD1 for D (6 bases). The V gene's germline CDR1 is SGDLS and CDR2 YYNGEE. The V end lost 3 bases, the J end lost 13 bases, and 17 bases lay between the germline ends. The CDR3 has 13 amino acids. The DNA for the CDR3 is TGTGCCAGCAGCGCCACAGGGTACGGTGGCCAGTTCTTC. This sequence encodes CASSATGYGGQFF. The full variable domain, its missing parts supplied by reference TRBV9 and TRBJ2-1, is DSGVTQTPKHLITATGQRVTLRCSPRSGDLSVYWYQQSLDQGLQFLIQYYNGEERAKGNILERFSAQQFPDLHSELNLSSLELGDSALYFCASSATGYGGQFFGPGTRLTVL.

By share, this clone counts as hyperexpanded (1% or more). This sequence joins TRBV9 and TRBJ2-7; the match to TRBD2 covers 11 bases. The CDR3 runs to 14 residues. Germline CDR1 SGDLS, CDR2 YYNGEE. The V and J ends lost 4 bases and 3 bases, in that order; junction bases with no gene match: 3. The CDR3 is CASSFTSGSYEQYF. CDR3 nucleotide sequence: TGTGCCAGCAGCTTTACTAGCGGGAGCTACGAGCAGTACTTC.

V is TRBV9 and J is TRBJ2-1; no clear D. The CDR3 runs to 12 residues. CDR1 and CDR2 from the germline V gene are SGDLS and YYNGEE. Trimming left V 3 bases short and J 6 bases short, with 7 bases between. The CDR3 sequence: CASSDSPNEQFF. The CDR3 DNA sequence: TGTGCCAGCAGCGATAGCCCCAATGAGCAGTTCTTC.

A remark on this clone: This could be a read error, since a much larger clone is one nucleotide away. This sequence joins TRBV10-3 and TRBJ2-2; TRBD1 matches at 7 bases. The CDR3 extends over 14 amino acids. Germline V gives CDR1 ENHRY, CDR2 SYGVKD. The CDR3 sequence is CTIRSGTDTGELFF. CDR3 coding DNA: TGTACCATCAGATCCGGGACAGACACCGGGGAGCTGTTTTTT.

The chain has TRBV7-3 and TRBJ2-2; D call uncertain. V lost 10 bases and J 4 bases, leaving 13 bases between the germline ends. Germline CDR1 reads SGHTA; CDR2 reads FQGTGA. The CDR3 extends over 13 amino acids. In nucleotides, the CDR3 is TGTGCCACGGCCCAATTTGCCACCGGGGAGCTGTTTTTT. This encodes CATAQFATGELFF.

This chain uses TRBV27 with TRBJ1-6; D is perhaps TRBD1 (5 bases). The CDR3 extends over 14 amino acids. V was clipped by 3 bases and J by 7 bases, with 10 bases between them. CDR1 is MNHEY and CDR2 is SMNVEV in the germline V gene (reference sequence). Here the CDR3 DNA reads TGTGCCAGCAGTTTTGGGGGTTCGAATTCACCCCTCCACTTT. Protein: CASSFGGSNSPLHF.

This chain joins TRBV5-6 and TRBJ2-1; no clear D. The germline V gene has CDR1 SGHDT and CDR2 YYEEEE. There are 12 residues in the CDR3. Trimming cost V 5 bases and J 5 bases, with 8 bases left between them. CDR3 residues: CASRGLDNEQFF. CDR3 in DNA: TGTGCCAGCAGGGGATTAGACAATGAGCAGTTCTTC. Full variable domain (missing parts from reference TRBV5-6 and TRBJ2-1): DAGVTQSPTHLIKTRGQQVTLRCSPKSGHDTVSWYQQALGQGPQFIFQYYEEEERQRGNFPDRFSGHQFPNYSSELNVNALLLGDSALYLCASRGLDNEQFFGPGTRLTVL.

The chain joins TRBV30 to TRBJ1-5; TRBD1 is a possible D gene (5 bases). The germline V gene encodes CDR1 GTSNPN and CDR2 SVGIG (reference sequence). This CDR3 spans 13 amino acids. Trimming stripped 5 bases from V and 2 bases from J, with 10 bases between. The chain's CDR3 is CAWALGGNQPQHF. The CDR3, as DNA: TGTGCCTGGGCATTGGGGGGCAATCAGCCCCAGCATTTT.

CDR3 in amino acids: CASSPSRDRAGNTIYF. CDR3 nucleotide sequence: TGTGCCAGCTCACCGAGCCGGGACAGGGCTGGAAACACCATATATTTT. The V and J genes are TRBV18 and TRBJ1-3, with 9 bases identical to TRBD1. This CDR3 comprises 16 residues. The trim removed 3 bases at V and 2 bases at J, leaving 5 bases unmatched. Germline V gives CDR1 KGHSH, CDR2 LQKENI.

Here the CDR3 reads CASTRSGGQPQHF. As DNA, the CDR3 is TGTGCCAGCACCAGATCGGGGGGTCAGCCCCAGCATTTT. The J gene is TRBJ1-5, the V gene TRBV6-5; a weak D match, TRBD1 (5 bases). This CDR3 is 13 amino acids long. Germline assignment: CDR1 MNHEY and CDR2 SVGAGI. Deletions cut 7 bases from V and 6 bases from J, with 13 bases between.

On this clone itself: At one of its ends the junction is not consistent with the germline gene, which may arise from a read error. The chain uses TRBV4-3 and TRBJ2-2, with unresolved D. Germline V gene data show CDR1 as LGHNA and CDR2 as YSLEER. This CDR3 contains 16 residues. The CDR3 spells CASSQDFAALTRELFF. As DNA, the CDR3 is TGCGCCAGCAGCCAAGATTTCGCAGCTCTCACCCGGGAGCTGTTTTTT.

This rearrangement joins TRBV19 to TRBJ2-3; TRBD2 matches 7 bases. V shed 4 bases, J shed 3 bases, and the junction held 7 bases outside the gene matches. The CDR3 runs to 15 residues. The germline CDR1 and CDR2 sequences are LNHDA and SQIVND (reference sequence). Here the CDR3 DNA reads TGTGCCAGTAGTAGTGGAGCGGGGCATACAGATACGCAGTATTTT. The encoded protein is CASSSGAGHTDTQYF.

This chain joins TRBV6-1 and TRBJ1-2, with 8 bases aligning to TRBD1. This CDR3 has 13 amino acids. Germline assignment: CDR1 MNHNS and CDR2 SASEGT. V lost 3 bases to trimming and J lost 7 bases; unmatched junction nucleotides: 4. CDR3 sequence (DNA): TGTGCCAGCAGTGAGAGGGACAGGAGTGGCTACACCTTC. Translating it yields CASSERDRSGYTF.

This rearrangement joins TRBV6-2 or TRBV6-3 to TRBJ2-7; the D gene could be TRBD1 or TRBD2 (5 bases each). Germline CDR1 and CDR2: MNHEY and SVGEGT. The CDR3 extends over 11 amino acids. Trimming removed 5 bases at V and 7 bases at J, with 9 bases between. The CDR3 nucleotides read TGTGCCAGCAGTCAGTGGGGGGAGCAGTACTTC. Protein sequence: CASSQWGEQYF.